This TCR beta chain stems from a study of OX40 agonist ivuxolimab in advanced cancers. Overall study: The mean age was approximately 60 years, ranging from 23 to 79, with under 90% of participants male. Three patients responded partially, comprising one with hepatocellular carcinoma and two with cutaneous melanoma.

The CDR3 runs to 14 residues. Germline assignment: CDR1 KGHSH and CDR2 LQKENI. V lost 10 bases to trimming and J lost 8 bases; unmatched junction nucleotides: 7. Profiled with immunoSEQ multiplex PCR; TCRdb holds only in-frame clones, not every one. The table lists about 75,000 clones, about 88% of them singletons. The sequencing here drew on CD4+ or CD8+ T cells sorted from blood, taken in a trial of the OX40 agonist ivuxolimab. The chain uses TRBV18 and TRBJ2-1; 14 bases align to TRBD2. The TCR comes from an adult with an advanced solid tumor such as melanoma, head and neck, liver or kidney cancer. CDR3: CATLGLAGGYEQFF. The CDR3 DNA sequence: TGTGCCACCCTCGGACTAGCGGGGGGTTATGAGCAGTTCTTC.